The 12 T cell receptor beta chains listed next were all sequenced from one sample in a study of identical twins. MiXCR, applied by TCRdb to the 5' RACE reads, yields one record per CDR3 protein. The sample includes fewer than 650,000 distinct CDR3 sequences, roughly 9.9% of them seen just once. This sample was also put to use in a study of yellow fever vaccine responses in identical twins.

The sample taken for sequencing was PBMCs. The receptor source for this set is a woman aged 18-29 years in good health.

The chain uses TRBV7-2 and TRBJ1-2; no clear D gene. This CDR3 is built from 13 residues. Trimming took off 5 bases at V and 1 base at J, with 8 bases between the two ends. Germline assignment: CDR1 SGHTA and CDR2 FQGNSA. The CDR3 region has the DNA TGTGCCAGCAGCGCGAGCAGTAACTATGGCTACACCTTC. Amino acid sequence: CASSASSNYGYTF.

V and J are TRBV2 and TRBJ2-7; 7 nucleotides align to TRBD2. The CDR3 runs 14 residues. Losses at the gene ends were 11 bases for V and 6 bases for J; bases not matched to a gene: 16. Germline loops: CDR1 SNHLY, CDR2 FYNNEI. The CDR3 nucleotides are TGTGCCCCCAGTGAGGGCCTAGCGGACTCCGAGCAGTACTTC. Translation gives CAPSEGLADSEQYF.

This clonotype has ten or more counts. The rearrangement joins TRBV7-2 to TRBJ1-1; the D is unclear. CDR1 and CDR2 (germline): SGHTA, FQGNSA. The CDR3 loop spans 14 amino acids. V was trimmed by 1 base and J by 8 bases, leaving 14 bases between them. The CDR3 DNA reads TGTGCCAGCAGCTTAGATGTGACACACCGAGAAGCTTTCTTT. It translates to CASSLDVTHREAFF.

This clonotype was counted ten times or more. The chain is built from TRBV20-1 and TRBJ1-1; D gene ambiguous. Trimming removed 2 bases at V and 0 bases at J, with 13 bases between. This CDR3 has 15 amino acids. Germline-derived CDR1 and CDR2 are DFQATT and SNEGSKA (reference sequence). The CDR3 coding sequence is TGCAGTGCTAGATTATCAGAGACCATGAACACTGAAGCTTTCTTT. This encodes CSARLSETMNTEAFF.

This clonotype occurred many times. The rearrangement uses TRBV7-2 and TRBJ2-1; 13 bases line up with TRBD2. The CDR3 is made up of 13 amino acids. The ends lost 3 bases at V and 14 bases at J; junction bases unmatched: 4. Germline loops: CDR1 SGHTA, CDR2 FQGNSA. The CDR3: CASSLTSGGQEFF. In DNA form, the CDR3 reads TGTGCCAGCAGCTTGACTAGCGGGGGGCAGGAGTTCTTC.

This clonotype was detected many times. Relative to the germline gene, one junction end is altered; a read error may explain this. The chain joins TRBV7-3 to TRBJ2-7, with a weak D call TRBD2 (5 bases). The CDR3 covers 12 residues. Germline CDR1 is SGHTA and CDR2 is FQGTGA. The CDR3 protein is CASSLNTGEQYF. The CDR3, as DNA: TGTGCCAGCAGTTTAAATACGGGGGAGCAGTACTTC.

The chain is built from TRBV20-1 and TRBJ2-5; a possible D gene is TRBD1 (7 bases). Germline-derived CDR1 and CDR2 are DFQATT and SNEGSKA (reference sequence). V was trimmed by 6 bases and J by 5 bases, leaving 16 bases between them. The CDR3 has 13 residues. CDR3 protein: CSARKAGGETQYF. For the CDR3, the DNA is TGCAGTGCCAGGAAGGCAGGGGGGGAGACCCAGTACTTC.

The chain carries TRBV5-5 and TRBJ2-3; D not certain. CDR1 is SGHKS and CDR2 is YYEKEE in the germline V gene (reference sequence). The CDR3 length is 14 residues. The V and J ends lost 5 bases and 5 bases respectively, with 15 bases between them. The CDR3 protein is CASSLIPPVDTQYF. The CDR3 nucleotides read TGTGCCAGCAGTCTTATCCCTCCTGTAGATACGCAGTATTTT.

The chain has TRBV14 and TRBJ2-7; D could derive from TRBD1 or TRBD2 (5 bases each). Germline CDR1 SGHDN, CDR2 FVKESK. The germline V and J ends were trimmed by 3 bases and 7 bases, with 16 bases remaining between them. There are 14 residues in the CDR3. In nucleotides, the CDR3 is TGTGCCAGCAGCCACTTGGACACCTCGGGGGAGCAGTACTTC. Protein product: CASSHLDTSGEQYF.

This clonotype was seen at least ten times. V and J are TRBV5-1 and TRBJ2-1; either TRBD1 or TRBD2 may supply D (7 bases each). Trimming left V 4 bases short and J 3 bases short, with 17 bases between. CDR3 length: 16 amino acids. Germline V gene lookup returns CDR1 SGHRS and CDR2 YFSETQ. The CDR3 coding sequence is TGCGCCAGCAGCGCCTCCACAGGGGAGGGCTACAATGAGCAGTTCTTC. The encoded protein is CASSASTGEGYNEQFF.

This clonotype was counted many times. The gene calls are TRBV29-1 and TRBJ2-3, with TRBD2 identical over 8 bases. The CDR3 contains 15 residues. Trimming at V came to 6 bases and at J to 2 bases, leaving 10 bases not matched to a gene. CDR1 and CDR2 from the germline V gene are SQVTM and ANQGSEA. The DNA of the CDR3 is TGCAGCGTCCGGCTCGGGAGGGAGTACACAGATACGCAGTATTTT. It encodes CSVRLGREYTDTQYF.

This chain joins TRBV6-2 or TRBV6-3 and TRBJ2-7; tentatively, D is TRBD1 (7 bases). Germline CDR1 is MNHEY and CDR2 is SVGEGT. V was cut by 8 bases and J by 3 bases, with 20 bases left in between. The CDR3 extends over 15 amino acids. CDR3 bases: TGTGCCAGCGCCTCCGGACTACAGGGGCGCTACGAGCAGTACTTC. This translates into CASASGLQGRYEQYF.